These 3 T cell receptor beta chains were all obtained from the same sample, sequenced in a study of T cell responses to AZD1222 COVID-19 vaccine. Data came from immunoSEQ multiplex PCR; TCRdb stores just in-frame clones and leaves some out. In the table there are approximately 150,000 clones, about 93% of which are singletons. Sequenced material: peripheral blood, taken on day 0 of AZD1222 vaccination. The receptors were gathered from an adult in good health.

The chain links TRBV5-1 to TRBJ2-3; a possible D gene is TRBD1 (6 bases). The CDR3 is 16 amino acids. Germline CDR1 is SGHRS and CDR2 is YFSETQ. Trimming removed 0 bases from V and 0 bases from J, with 11 bases in between. CDR3 coding DNA: TGCGCCAGCAGCTTGGAGGGGGTCGGGAGCACAGATACGCAGTATTTT. Translating it yields CASSLEGVGSTDTQYF.

V is TRBV4-1 and J is TRBJ2-1; D possibly corresponds to TRBD2 (6 bases). CDR1 is MGHRA and CDR2 is YSYEKL in the germline V gene. V lost 1 base to trimming and J lost 9 bases, with 7 bases between them. This CDR3 is 12 amino acids long. The CDR3 region has the DNA TGCGCCAGCAGCCAAGTTAGCGGTGAGCAGTTCTTC. This codes for CASSQVSGEQFF.

J is TRBJ1-2 and V is TRBV3-1 (or the pseudogene TRBV3-2); no firm D call. With 2 bases removed from V and 8 bases from J, the gap between germline ends came to 9 bases. CDR1 and CDR2 from the germline V gene are LGHDT and YNNKEL (reference sequence). This CDR3 has 12 residues. CDR3 nucleotide sequence: TGTGCCAGCAGCCAAAACTTAGGAGGCTACACCTTC. It encodes CASSQNLGGYTF.